This TCR beta chain was captured by sequencing in a study of response to subunit inactivated influenza vaccine. This CDR3 spans 16 amino acids. Germline V lookup: CDR1 SGHRS, CDR2 YFSETQ. V was clipped by 0 bases and J by 4 bases, with 13 bases between them. This clonotype was observed a few times. TCRdb passed the RT-PCR reads through MiXCR, listing each CDR3 protein once. The sample contains hundreds of thousands of distinct CDR3 sequences, less than 15% of which appear only once. The V call is TRBV5-1, the J call TRBJ2-2; perhaps TRBD2 as D (6 bases). The clonotype comes from a man in his forties or fifties who received an inactivated influenza vaccine. The material was PBMCs from blood, obtained 14 to 15 days before vaccination. The CDR3 reads CASSLVLARSTGELFF. The CDR3 DNA is TGCGCCAGCAGCTTGGTCCTAGCGAGAAGCACCGGGGAGCTGTTTTTT. Full variable domain (missing parts from reference TRBV5-1 and TRBJ2-2): KAGVTQTPRYLIKTRGQQVTLSCSPISGHRSVSWYQQTPGQGLQFLFEYFSETQRNKGNFPGRFSGRQFSNSRSEMNVSTLELGDSALYLCASSLVLARSTGELFFGEGSRLTVL.